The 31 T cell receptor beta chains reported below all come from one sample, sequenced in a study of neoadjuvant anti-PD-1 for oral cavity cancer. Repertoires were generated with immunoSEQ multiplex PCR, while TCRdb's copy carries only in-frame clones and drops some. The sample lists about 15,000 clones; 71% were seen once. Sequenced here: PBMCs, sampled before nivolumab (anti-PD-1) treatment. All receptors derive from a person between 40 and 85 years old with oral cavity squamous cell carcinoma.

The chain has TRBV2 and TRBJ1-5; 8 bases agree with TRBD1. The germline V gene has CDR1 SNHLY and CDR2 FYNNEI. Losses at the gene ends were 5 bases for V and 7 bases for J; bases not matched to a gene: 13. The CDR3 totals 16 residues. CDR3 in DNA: TGTGCCAGCAGTCTAAATCCCAGGGGGCTGGGCCAGCCCCAGCATTTT. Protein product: CASSLNPRGLGQPQHF.

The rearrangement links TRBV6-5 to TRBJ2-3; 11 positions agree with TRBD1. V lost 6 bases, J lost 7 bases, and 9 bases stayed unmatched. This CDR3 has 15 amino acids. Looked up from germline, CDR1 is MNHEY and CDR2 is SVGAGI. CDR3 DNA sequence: TGTGCCAGCAGCCTTACTGGGACAGGGGGATATACGCAGTATTTT. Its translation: CASSLTGTGGYTQYF.

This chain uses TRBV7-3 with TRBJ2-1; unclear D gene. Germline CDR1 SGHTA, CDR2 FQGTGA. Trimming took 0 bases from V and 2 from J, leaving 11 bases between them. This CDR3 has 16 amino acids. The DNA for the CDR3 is TGTGCCAGCAGCTTAACCCCCAGGTTGCCCTACAATGAGCAGTTCTTC. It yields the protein CASSLTPRLPYNEQFF.

CDR3 DNA: TGTGCCTGGACTCAGGGGGCAGGGACTGAAGCTTTCTTT. This encodes CAWTQGAGTEAFF. The genes are TRBV30 and TRBJ1-1; 8 bases are shared with TRBD1. Trimming removed 4 bases from V and 5 bases from J; junction bases left unmatched: 6. This CDR3 comprises 13 residues. Per the germline V gene, CDR1 is GTSNPN and CDR2 is SVGIG (reference sequence).

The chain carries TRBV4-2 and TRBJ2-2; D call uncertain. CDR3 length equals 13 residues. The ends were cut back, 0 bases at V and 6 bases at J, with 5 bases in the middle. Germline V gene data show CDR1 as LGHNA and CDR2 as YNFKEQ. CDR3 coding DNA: TGTGCCAGCAGCCAAGAAAGGTCCGGGGAGCTGTTTTTT. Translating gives CASSQERSGELFF.

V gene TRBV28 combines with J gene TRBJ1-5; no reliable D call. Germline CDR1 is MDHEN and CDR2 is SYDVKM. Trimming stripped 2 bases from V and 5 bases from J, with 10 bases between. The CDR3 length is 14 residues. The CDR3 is CASSLGSSYQPQHF. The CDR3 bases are TGTGCCAGCAGTTTAGGGTCATCATATCAGCCCCAGCATTTT.

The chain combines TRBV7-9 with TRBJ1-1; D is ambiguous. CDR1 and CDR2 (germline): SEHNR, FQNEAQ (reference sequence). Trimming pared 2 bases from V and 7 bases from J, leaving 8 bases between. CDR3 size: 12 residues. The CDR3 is CASSLRANEAFF. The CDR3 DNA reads TGTGCCAGCAGCTTAAGGGCCAATGAAGCTTTCTTT.

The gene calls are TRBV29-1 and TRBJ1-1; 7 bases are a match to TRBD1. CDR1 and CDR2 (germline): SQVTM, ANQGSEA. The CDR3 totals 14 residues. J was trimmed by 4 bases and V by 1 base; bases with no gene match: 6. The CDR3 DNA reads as TGCAGCGTTGAAGGAAGGGGGCATAGCACTGAAGCTTTCTTT. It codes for CSVEGRGHSTEAFF.

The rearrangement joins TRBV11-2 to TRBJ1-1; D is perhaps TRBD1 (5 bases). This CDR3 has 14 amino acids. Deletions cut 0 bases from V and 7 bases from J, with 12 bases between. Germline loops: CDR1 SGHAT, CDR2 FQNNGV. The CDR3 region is CASSLDPGSGEAFF. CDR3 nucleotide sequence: TGTGCCAGCAGCTTAGATCCAGGGTCGGGTGAAGCTTTCTTT.

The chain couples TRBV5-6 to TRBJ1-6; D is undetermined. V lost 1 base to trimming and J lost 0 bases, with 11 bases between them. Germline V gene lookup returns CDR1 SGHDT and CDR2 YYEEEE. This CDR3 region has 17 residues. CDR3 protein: CASSLYRQSSYNSPLHF. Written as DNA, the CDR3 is TGTGCCAGCAGCTTGTATAGGCAGAGCTCCTATAATTCACCCCTCCACTTT.

This CDR3 reads CASSFPGQVNEKLFF. CDR3 nucleotide sequence: TGTGCCAGTAGTTTTCCGGGACAGGTGAATGAAAAACTGTTTTTT. V is TRBV19 and J is TRBJ1-4; 8 positions match TRBD1. Per germline, CDR1 LNHDA and CDR2 SQIVND (reference sequence). V trimming: 5 bases; J trimming: 5 bases; junction bases outside the gene matches: 7. This CDR3 is 15 amino acids long.

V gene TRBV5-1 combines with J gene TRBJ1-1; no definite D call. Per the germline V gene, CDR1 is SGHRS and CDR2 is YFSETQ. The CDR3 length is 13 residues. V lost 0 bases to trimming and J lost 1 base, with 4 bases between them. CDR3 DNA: TGCGCCAGCAGCTTGGGTGCGAACACTGAAGCTTTCTTT. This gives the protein CASSLGANTEAFF. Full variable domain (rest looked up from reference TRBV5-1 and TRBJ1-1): KAGVTQTPRYLIKTRGQQVTLSCSPISGHRSVSWYQQTPGQGLQFLFEYFSETQRNKGNFPGRFSGRQFSNSRSEMNVSTLELGDSALYLCASSLGANTEAFFGQGTRLTVV.

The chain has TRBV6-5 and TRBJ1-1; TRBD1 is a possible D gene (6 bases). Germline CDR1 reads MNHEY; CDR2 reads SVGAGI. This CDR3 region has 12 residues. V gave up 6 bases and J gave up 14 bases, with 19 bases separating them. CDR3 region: CASSYARGSLFF. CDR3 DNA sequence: TGTGCCAGCAGCTACGCTAGGGGGTCTTTATTCTTT.

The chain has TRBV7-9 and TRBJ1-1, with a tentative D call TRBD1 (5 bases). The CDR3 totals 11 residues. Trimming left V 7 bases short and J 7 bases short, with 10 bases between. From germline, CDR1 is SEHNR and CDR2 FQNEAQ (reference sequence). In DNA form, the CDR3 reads TGTGCCAGCACCTCGACAGTTGAAGCTTTCTTT. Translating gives CASTSTVEAFF. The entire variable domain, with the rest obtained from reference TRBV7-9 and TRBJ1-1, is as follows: DTGVSQNPRHKITKRGQNVTFRCDPISEHNRLYWYRQTLGQGPEFLTYFQNEAQLEKSRLLSDRFSAERPKGSFSTLEIQRTEQGDSAMYLCASTSTVEAFFGQGTRLTVV.

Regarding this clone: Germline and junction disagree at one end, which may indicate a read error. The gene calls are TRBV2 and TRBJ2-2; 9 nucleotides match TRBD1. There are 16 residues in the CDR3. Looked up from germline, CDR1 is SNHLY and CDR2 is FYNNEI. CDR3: CASSLIQGASHRGAVF. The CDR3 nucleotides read TGTGCCAGCAGTTTGATACAGGGGGCTTCGCACCGGGGAGCTGTTTTT.

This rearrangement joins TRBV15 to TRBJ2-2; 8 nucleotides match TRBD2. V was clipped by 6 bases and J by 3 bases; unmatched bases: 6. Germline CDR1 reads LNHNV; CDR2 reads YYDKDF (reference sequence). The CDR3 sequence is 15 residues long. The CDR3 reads CATRDGGADTGELFF. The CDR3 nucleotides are TGTGCCACCAGAGACGGGGGGGCCGACACCGGGGAGCTGTTTTTT.

CDR3 sequence reads: CASSEDNTGEEHGYTF. The CDR3 DNA reads TGTGCCAGCAGCGAAGACAATACAGGGGAAGAGCATGGCTACACCTTC. The chain couples TRBV5-4 to TRBJ1-2, with 7 bases lining up with TRBD1. The germline V gene encodes CDR1 SGHNT and CDR2 YYREEE (reference sequence). The CDR3 is 16 residues long. Unmatched junction bases numbered 15, after V lost 4 bases and J lost 6 bases.

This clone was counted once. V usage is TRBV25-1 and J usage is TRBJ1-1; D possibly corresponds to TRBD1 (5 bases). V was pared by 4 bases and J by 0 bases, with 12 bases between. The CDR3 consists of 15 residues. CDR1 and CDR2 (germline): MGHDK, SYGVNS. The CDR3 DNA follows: TGTGCCAGCAGTGCCCCAGGGTTAGTGAACACTGAAGCTTTCTTT. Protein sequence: CASSAPGLVNTEAFF. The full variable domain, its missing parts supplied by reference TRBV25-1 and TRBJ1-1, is EADIYQTPRYLVIGTGKKITLECSQTMGHDKMYWYQQDPGMELHLIHYSYGVNSTEKGDLSSESTVSRIRTEHFPLTLESARPSHTSQYLCASSAPGLVNTEAFFGQGTRLTVV.

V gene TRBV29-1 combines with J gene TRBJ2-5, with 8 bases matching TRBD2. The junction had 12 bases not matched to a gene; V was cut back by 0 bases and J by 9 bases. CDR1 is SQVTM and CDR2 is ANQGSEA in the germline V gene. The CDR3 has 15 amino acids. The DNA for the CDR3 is TGCAGCGTTGAAGAGGGAACTAGCGGAGGGTTGGCCCAGTACTTC. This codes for CSVEEGTSGGLAQYF.

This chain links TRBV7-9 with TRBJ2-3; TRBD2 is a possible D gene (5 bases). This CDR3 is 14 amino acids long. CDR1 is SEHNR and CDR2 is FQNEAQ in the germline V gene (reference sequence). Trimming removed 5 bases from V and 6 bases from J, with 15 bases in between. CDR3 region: CASSRSLGVDTQYF. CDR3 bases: TGTGCCAGCAGCCGATCGCTCGGGGTTGATACGCAGTATTTT. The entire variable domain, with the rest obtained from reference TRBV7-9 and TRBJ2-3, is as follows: DTGVSQNPRHKITKRGQNVTFRCDPISEHNRLYWYRQTLGQGPEFLTYFQNEAQLEKSRLLSDRFSAERPKGSFSTLEIQRTEQGDSAMYLCASSRSLGVDTQYFGPGTRLTVL.

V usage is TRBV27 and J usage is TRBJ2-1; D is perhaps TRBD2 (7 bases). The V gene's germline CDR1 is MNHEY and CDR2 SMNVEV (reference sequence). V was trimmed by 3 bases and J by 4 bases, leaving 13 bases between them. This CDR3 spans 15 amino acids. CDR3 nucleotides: TGTGCCAGCAGTTTTGGAGGGGGGGCTTACAATGAGCAGTTCTTC. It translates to CASSFGGGAYNEQFF.

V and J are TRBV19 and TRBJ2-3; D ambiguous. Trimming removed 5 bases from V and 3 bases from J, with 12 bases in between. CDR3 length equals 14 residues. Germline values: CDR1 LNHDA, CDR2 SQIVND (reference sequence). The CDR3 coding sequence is TGTGCCAGTAGTGCCGGATATGGGACAGATACGCAGTATTTT. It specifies CASSAGYGTDTQYF.

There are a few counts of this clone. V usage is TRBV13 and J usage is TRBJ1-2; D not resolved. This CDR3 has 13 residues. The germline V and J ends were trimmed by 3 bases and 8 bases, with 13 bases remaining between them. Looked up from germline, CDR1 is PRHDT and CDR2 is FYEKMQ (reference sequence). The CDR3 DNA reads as TGTGCCAGCAGCTTGAGTGAAGCCATAGGCTACACCTTC. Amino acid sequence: CASSLSEAIGYTF.

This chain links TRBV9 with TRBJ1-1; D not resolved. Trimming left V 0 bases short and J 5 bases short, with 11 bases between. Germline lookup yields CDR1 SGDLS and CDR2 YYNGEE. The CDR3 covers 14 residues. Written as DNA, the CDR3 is TGTGCCAGCAGCGTAGCGGAAAGAGCGACTGAAGCTTTCTTT. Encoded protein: CASSVAERATEAFF. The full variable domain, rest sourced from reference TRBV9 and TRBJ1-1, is DSGVTQTPKHLITATGQRVTLRCSPRSGDLSVYWYQQSLDQGLQFLIQYYNGEERAKGNILERFSAQQFPDLHSELNLSSLELGDSALYFCASSVAERATEAFFGQGTRLTVV.

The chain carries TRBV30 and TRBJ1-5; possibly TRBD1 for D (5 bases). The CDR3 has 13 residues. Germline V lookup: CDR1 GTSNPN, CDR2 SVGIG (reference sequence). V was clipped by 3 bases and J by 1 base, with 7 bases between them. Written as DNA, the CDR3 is TGTGCCTGGAGCAGGGAAAGCAATCAGCCCCAGCATTTT. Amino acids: CAWSRESNQPQHF.

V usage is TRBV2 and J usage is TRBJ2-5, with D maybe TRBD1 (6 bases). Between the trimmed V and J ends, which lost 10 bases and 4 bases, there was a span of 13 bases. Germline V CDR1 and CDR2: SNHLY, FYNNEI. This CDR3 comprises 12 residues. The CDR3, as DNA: TGTGCCACAAGAGGGGGTGGAGAGACCCAGTACTTC. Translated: CATRGGGETQYF.

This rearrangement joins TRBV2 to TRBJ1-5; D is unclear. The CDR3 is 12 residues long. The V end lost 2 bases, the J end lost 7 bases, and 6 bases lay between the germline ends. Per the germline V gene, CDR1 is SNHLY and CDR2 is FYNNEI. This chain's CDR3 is CASSESGQPQHF. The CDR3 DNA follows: TGTGCCAGCAGTGAATCGGGACAGCCCCAGCATTTT.

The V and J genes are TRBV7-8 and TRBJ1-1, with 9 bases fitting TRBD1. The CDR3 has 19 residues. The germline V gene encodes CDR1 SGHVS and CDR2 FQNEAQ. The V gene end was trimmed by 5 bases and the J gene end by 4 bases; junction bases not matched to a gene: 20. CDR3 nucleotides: TGTGCCAGCAGCAACCCCCACTATGGGACAGGGAGGTCGGGCACTGAAGCTTTCTTT. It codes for CASSNPHYGTGRSGTEAFF.

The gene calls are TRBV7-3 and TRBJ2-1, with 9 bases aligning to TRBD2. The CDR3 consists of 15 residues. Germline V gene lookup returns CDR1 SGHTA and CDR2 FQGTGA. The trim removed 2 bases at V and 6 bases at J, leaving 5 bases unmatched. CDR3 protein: CASSLGLAGLNEQFF. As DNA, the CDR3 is TGTGCCAGCAGCTTAGGGCTAGCGGGACTCAATGAGCAGTTCTTC.

DNA for the CDR3: TGTGCCACCTCCTCGTTGGGGGTCATCCTACGAGGCTACACCTTC. Its translation is CATSSLGVILRGYTF. The V gene is TRBV6-6, the J gene TRBJ1-2; the D gene is possibly TRBD1 (5 bases). This CDR3 contains 15 residues. V was trimmed by 10 bases and J by 8 bases, leaving 26 bases between them. Germline V gene data show CDR1 as MNHNY and CDR2 as SVGAGI (reference sequence).

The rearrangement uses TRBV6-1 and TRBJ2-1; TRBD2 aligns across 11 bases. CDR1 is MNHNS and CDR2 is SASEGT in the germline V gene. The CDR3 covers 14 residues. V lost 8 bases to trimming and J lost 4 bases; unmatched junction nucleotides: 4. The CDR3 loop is CASERLAGYNEQFF. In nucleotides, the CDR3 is TGTGCCAGCGAAAGACTAGCGGGATACAATGAGCAGTTCTTC.